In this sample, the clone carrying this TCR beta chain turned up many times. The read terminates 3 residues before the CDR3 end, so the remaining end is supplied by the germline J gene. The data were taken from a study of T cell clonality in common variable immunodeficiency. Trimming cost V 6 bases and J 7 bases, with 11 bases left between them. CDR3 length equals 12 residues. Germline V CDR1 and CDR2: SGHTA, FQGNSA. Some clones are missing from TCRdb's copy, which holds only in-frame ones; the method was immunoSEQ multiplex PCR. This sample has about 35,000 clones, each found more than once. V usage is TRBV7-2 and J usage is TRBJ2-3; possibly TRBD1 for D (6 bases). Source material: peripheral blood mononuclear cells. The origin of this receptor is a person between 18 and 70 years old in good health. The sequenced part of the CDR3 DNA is TGTGCCAGCAGAGGGGGTGACAATACG. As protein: CASRGGDNT. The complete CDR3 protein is CASRGGDNTQYF.